Listed below are T cell receptor beta chains from one sample, sequenced in a study of T cell changes during pregnancy in multiple sclerosis. Using immunoSEQ multiplex PCR, the repertoire was profiled, and TCRdb retains in-frame clones only, with some absent. The table lists 72,000 or so clones, 93% of them singletons, with 2.5% in the top ten. The sequencing used peripheral blood, collected in the second trimester of pregnancy. Receptor source: a female donor with multiple sclerosis, enrolled in a pregnancy study. Both conserved end residues are trimmed from each CDR3.

CDR3 protein,V gene,CDR3 length,J gene
ASSIVMASGANVLT,TRBV19,14,TRBJ2-6
ASSPLSREQY,TRBV11-2,10,TRBJ2-7
ASSRQNEGGKAF,TRBV2,12,TRBJ1-1
SVERDRGRTYNEQF,TRBV29-1,14,TRBJ2-1
ASSGTSRNEQF,TRBV18,11,TRBJ2-1
ASSRGTNTEAF,TRBV7-9,11,TRBJ1-1
ASSWGTEAF,TRBV28,9,TRBJ1-1
ASSRQGANTGELF,TRBV19,13,TRBJ2-2
ASSLARARAYNEQF,TRBV5-6,14,TRBJ2-1
ASSYRPSGYEQY,TRBV19,12,TRBJ2-7
ASSNRLAGGTDTQY,TRBV27,14,TRBJ2-3
ASSLQSQETQY,TRBV5-6,11,TRBJ2-5
ATRAPGGKDTQY,TRBV10-3,12,TRBJ2-3
ASSKAGGGAEGNNSPLH,TRBV21-1,17,TRBJ1-6
ASSWSGGLTEAF,TRBV19,12,TRBJ1-1
ASSLGGVSNYGYT,TRBV11-2,13,TRBJ1-2
ASSYSKAGLAYEQY,TRBV6-6,14,TRBJ2-7
ASSPGTGLNGYT,TRBV5-1,12,TRBJ1-2
ASSGTVNEQF,TRBV18,10,TRBJ2-1
ASSLGGTFEQY,TRBV5-6,11,TRBJ2-7
ASSPSSGANGGYGYT,TRBV18,15,TRBJ1-2
ASSGTSAYNEQF,TRBV7-2,12,TRBJ2-1
ASSQEQVPRNTGELF,TRBV18,15,TRBJ2-2
ASSQVWGQEAF,TRBV4-1,11,TRBJ1-1
SGSGLSNTEAF,TRBV29-1,11,TRBJ1-1
ASSLEGSGGSYNEQF,TRBV5-1,15,TRBJ2-1
ASSRGLLNTGELF,TRBV27,13,TRBJ2-2
ASSLPGGHEQY,TRBV11-3,11,TRBJ2-7
ASSLGLRSTDTQY,TRBV27,13,TRBJ2-3
ASSLATVGGRIEQY,TRBV5-6,14,TRBJ2-7
ASSSTSWRKNEQF,TRBV7-9,13,TRBJ2-1
ASVDRDSGNTIY,TRBV2,12,TRBJ1-3
ASSQESIGTEYQETQY,TRBV4-1,16,TRBJ2-5
ASSDGPKETQY,TRBV6-1,11,TRBJ2-5
ASSQAPISRDYEQY,TRBV4-1,14,TRBJ2-7
AIRPGGQETQY,TRBV10-3,11,TRBJ2-5
ASSVTGREVYNEQF,TRBV7-2,14,TRBJ2-1
ASSYGDYEQY,TRBV5-1,10,TRBJ2-7
ASSQDRFNSPLH,TRBV4-1,12,TRBJ1-6
ASSATGVNGMNTEAF,TRBV7-9,15,TRBJ1-1
ASSVGGDIYEQY,TRBV9,12,TRBJ2-7
AGERARPEANVLT,TRBV2,13,TRBJ2-6
ASSSIAGSHTIY,TRBV11-2,12,TRBJ1-3
SAGTVGEKLF,TRBV29-1,10,TRBJ1-4
ASSLFLGDNEQF,TRBV7-3,12,TRBJ2-1
ASSLGQGCSPLH,TRBV7-3,12,TRBJ1-6
ASSPPGANYEQY,TRBV18,12,TRBJ2-7
ASSQVVALGYNEQF,TRBV4-1,14,TRBJ2-1